These 10 T cell receptor beta chains originate from one sample sequenced in a study of cytomegalovirus exposure and HLA in healthy donors. Produced via immunoSEQ multiplex PCR; TCRdb's table is partial and in-frame only. The repertoire has approximately 260,000 clones, approximately 83% of them found once; the top ten carry around 1.2%. Sequenced input: PBMCs. These receptors originate from a woman under 40 in good health and CMV-seropositive.

The rearrangement joins TRBV11-2 to TRBJ2-1; maybe TRBD2 (7 bases). V was clipped by 4 bases and J by 8 bases, with 24 bases between them. The CDR3 is made up of 17 amino acids. Germline lookup yields CDR1 SGHAT and CDR2 FQNNGV. CDR3 bases: TGTGCCAGCAGCTCGTACGGGGGCGGGAGCTTCATCGATGAGCAGTTCTTC. Translation: CASSSYGGGSFIDEQFF.

This chain joins TRBV7-8 and TRBJ1-4; D is undetermined. The CDR3 runs to 15 residues. With 7 bases removed from V and 7 bases from J, the gap between germline ends came to 19 bases. Per the germline V gene, CDR1 is SGHVS and CDR2 is FQNEAQ. The CDR3 is CASIQSAAEGEKLFF. DNA for the CDR3: TGTGCCAGCATCCAGTCGGCGGCAGAGGGTGAAAAACTGTTTTTT.

This clone was found once. This chain links TRBV30 with TRBJ1-1; D uncertain. The CDR3 totals 14 residues. Trimming removed 3 bases at V and 2 bases at J, with 13 bases between. Germline V lookup: CDR1 GTSNPN, CDR2 SVGIG (reference sequence). The CDR3, as DNA: TGTGCCTGGAGGACACTCCCAGGAAACACTGAAGCTTTCTTT. It translates to CAWRTLPGNTEAFF.

The chain couples TRBV7-9 to TRBJ2-1, with D perhaps matching TRBD2 (6 bases). The germline V gene has CDR1 SEHNR and CDR2 FQNEAQ (reference sequence). V was pared by 5 bases and J by 4 bases, with 12 bases between. This CDR3 has 14 amino acids. CDR3 residues: CASSPRAGYNEQFF. The CDR3 nucleotides read TGTGCCAGCAGCCCTAGGGCGGGGTACAATGAGCAGTTCTTC.

CDR3 protein: CASRERSVSLYNEQFF. CDR3 DNA sequence: TGTGCCAGTAGGGAACGGAGCGTGTCTCTCTACAATGAGCAGTTCTTC. This sequence joins TRBV19 and TRBJ2-1; D gene unclear. Trimming pared 6 bases from V and 3 bases from J, leaving 18 bases between. The CDR3 covers 16 residues. The germline CDR1 and CDR2 sequences are LNHDA and SQIVND (reference sequence).

This clone was recorded only once. The rearrangement joins TRBV15 to TRBJ2-7; 10 bases map to TRBD2. The length of the CDR3 is 19 residues. The germline V gene has CDR1 LNHNV and CDR2 YYDKDF (reference sequence). Unmatched junction bases numbered 15, after V lost 0 bases and J lost 4 bases. CDR3 DNA sequence: TGTGCCACCAGCAGAGACTTGTGGCTAGCGGGAGCAGACGTGTACGAGCAGTACTTC. Encoded protein: CATSRDLWLAGADVYEQYF.

J is TRBJ2-7 and V is TRBV7-9, with D possibly matching TRBD1 (5 bases). The CDR3 consists of 12 residues. V dropped 5 bases and J dropped 3 bases, with 8 bases sitting between them. Germline assignment: CDR1 SEHNR and CDR2 FQNEAQ (reference sequence). The CDR3 DNA is TGTGCCAGCAGCACAGGAATCTACGAGCAGTACTTC. Translating it yields CASSTGIYEQYF.

The rearrangement uses TRBV7-6 and TRBJ2-3; D is unclear. V was pared by 5 bases and J by 3 bases, with 6 bases between. This CDR3 is built from 12 residues. CDR1 and CDR2 from the germline V gene are SGHVS and FNYEAQ. CDR3 loop: CASSLPTDTQYF. The DNA of the CDR3 is TGTGCCAGCAGCCTACCGACAGATACGCAGTATTTT.

The CDR3 DNA reads as TGCGCCAGCAGCTCCGCAACAGGGGACTTGGATGGCTACACCTTC. It is translated as CASSSATGDLDGYTF. This chain links TRBV5-1 with TRBJ1-2, with 7 nucleotides matching TRBD1. J was trimmed by 6 bases and V by 3 bases; bases with no gene match: 11. This CDR3 is 15 amino acids long. The germline CDR1 and CDR2 sequences are SGHRS and YFSETQ.

J is TRBJ2-7 and V is TRBV6-1; D perhaps matches TRBD1 (6 bases). CDR3 length: 17 residues. Trimming shortened V by 2 bases and J by 3 bases, and 20 bases separated the two germline ends. Germline CDR1 and CDR2: MNHNS and SASEGT. Written as DNA, the CDR3 is TGTGCCAGCAGTGAAAGTGTGCAGGGGACCGTTAGCTACGAGCAGTACTTC. As protein: CASSESVQGTVSYEQYF.